Following are 5 T cell receptor beta chains from one sample sequenced in a study of T cell responses to AZD1222 COVID-19 vaccine. Sequencing was performed with immunoSEQ multiplex PCR; in TCRdb, only in-frame clones are kept and a portion is missing. The sample lists 55,000 to 75,000 clones, 85% to 90% occurring once. The source material was peripheral blood, sampled on day 0 of AZD1222 vaccination. Receptors were obtained from an adult in good health.

The chain links TRBV29-1 to TRBJ1-3, with a possible D match to TRBD1 (6 bases). The CDR3 has 15 residues. The ends were cut back, 7 bases at V and 4 bases at J, with 20 bases in the middle. Germline loops: CDR1 SQVTM, CDR2 ANQGSEA. The CDR3 sequence: CSARTGSRSGNTIYF. CDR3 DNA: TGCAGCGCCCGAACAGGGTCCAGGTCAGGAAACACCATATATTTT.

V usage is TRBV10-1 and J usage is TRBJ1-1; D is unclear. This CDR3 contains 12 residues. Trimming took 4 bases from V and 1 from J, leaving 4 bases between them. The germline gives CDR1 WNHNN, CDR2 SYGVQD (reference sequence). CDR3 sequence reads: CASSGQNTEAFF. The CDR3 DNA reads TGCGCCAGCAGTGGACAGAACACTGAAGCTTTCTTT.

The rearrangement uses TRBV29-1 and TRBJ2-5; D ambiguous. The V end lost 3 bases, the J end lost 5 bases, and 10 bases lay between the germline ends. The CDR3 spans 12 residues. The V gene's germline CDR1 is SQVTM and CDR2 ANQGSEA. CDR3 nucleotides: TGCAGCGTTGATTCCGCGAGCGAGACCCAGTACTTC. Translated, it gives CSVDSASETQYF.

This clone was picked up one time. This chain uses TRBV7-3 with TRBJ2-3; the D is unclear. This CDR3 spans 19 amino acids. CDR1 is SGHTA and CDR2 is FQGTGA in the germline V gene. V lost 6 bases to trimming and J lost 1 base, with 26 bases between them. CDR3 in amino acids: CASRPMARDLNNRTDTQYF. Written as DNA, the CDR3 is TGTGCCAGCAGGCCAATGGCGCGAGACCTTAATAACCGCACAGATACGCAGTATTTT.

As concerns this clone: Other DNA sequences in the sample encode the same CDR3. This sequence joins TRBV9 and TRBJ1-6, with D tentatively TRBD1 (5 bases). V shed 0 bases and J shed 7 bases, with 8 bases lying between them. The V gene's germline CDR1 is SGDLS and CDR2 YYNGEE. The CDR3 is made up of 14 amino acids. CDR3 sequence (DNA): TGTGCCAGCAGCGTAGGTAGGGACAATTCACCCCTCCACTTT. This codes for CASSVGRDNSPLHF.